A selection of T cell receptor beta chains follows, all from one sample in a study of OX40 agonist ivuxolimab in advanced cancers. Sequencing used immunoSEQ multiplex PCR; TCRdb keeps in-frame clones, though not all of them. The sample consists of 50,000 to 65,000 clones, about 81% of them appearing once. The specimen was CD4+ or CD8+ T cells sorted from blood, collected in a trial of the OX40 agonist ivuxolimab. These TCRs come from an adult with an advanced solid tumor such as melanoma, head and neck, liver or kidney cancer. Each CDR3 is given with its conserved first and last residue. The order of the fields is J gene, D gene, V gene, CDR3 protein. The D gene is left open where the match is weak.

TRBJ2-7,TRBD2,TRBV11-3,CASSLDLGRVSYEQYF
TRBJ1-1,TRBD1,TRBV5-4,CASTPTGVTEAFF
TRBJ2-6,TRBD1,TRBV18,CASLTGGGSSGANVLTF
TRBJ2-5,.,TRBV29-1,CSTRPAGETQYF
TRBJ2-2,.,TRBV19,CASRPAGGGELFF
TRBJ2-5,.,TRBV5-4,CASSLIRGGTGTQYF
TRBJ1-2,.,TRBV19,CASSMGETNYGYTF
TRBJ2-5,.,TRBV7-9,CASSQRGGIQETQYF
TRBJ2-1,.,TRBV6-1,CASSVHIDDEQFF
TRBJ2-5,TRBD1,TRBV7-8,CASSLASGDRKETQYF
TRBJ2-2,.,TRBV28,CASIKRGQTSNTGELFF
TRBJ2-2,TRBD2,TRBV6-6,CASTQTSGNTGELFF
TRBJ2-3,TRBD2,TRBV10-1,CASSSRGGLADTQYF
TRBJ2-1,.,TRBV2,CASSPPGQSYNEQFF
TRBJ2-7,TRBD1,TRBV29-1,CSVGDGQAYEQYF
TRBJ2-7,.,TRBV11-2,CASSLGGLSYEQYF
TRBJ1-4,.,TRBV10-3,CAISSLAGEKLFF
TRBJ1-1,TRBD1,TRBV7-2,CASSLGQGATEAFF
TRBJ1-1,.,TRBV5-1,CASSSQYLGFEAFF
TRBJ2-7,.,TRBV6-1,CASKGVSGEQYF
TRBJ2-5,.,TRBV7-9,CASSSVETQYF